This T cell receptor beta chain comes out of a study of neurological immune-mediated disorders. Study conclusions and caveats: Multiple sclerosis was found to have the least TCR clonal expansion, below healthy controls, and HTLV-1-associated myelopathy the most. The expanded clones of different subjects shared no CDR3 amino acid sequences (suggesting private repertoires in all groups). Phylogenetic grouping assigned the repertoires of 18 of 34 multiple sclerosis patients to one related-CDR3 cluster, which constitutes a possible signature.

TCRdb passed the 5' RACE reads through MiXCR, listing each CDR3 protein once. The sample lists roughly 46,000 distinct CDR3 sequences, 1.9% seen once, with more than 2% in the top ten. The unsorted libraries originated from 2 million PBMCs that had been stored at -80 C. The CDR3 is 14 residues long. V lost 0 bases, J lost 3 bases, and 10 bases lay in between. Per germline, CDR1 DFQATT and CDR2 SNEGSKA (reference sequence). This clonotype was seen many times. The target antigen is unknown. This receptor was identified in a woman aged 35 to 49 with multiple sclerosis. V is TRBV20-1 and J is TRBJ2-3, with D unclear. The sequenced sample consisted of PBMCs. The CDR3 protein is CSARDTALTDTQYF. DNA for the CDR3: TGCAGTGCTAGAGACACAGCCCTGACAGATACGCAGTATTTT.